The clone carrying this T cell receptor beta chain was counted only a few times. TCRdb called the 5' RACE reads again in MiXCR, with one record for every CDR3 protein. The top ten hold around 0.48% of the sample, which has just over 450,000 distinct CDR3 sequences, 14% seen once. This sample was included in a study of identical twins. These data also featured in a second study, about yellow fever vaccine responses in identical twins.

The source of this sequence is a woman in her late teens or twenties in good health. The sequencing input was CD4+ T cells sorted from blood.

The CDR3: CASSSRDSSYNEQFF. DNA for the CDR3: TGCGCCAGCAGCTCCCGGGACAGTTCCTACAATGAGCAGTTCTTC. V and J are TRBV5-1 and TRBJ2-1; 7 bases map to TRBD1. CDR3 length equals 15 residues. Germline CDR1 reads SGHRS; CDR2 reads YFSETQ. V shed 3 bases, J shed 1 base, and the junction held 4 bases outside the gene matches.